This TCR beta chain originates from a study of chemoradiotherapy in HPV16-positive cancers. The study, taken as a whole, reports: Candidate HPV-specific clones and E7-related TCR motifs grew in tumor during treatment.

As to this clone: What it binds is not known.

Measured with immunoSEQ multiplex PCR; TCRdb has only the in-frame clones, and not every one. The table records about 6,600 clones, 90% of them present only once. V lost 1 base and J 5 bases, leaving 8 bases between the germline ends. The CDR3 is made up of 14 amino acids. The germline V gene encodes CDR1 SEHNR and CDR2 FQNEAQ (reference sequence). The sequence came from a human donor with HPV-associated anogenital cancer. The sample here was blood, taken from a patient who underwent chemoradiotherapy. The rearrangement uses TRBV7-9 and TRBJ2-2, with D possibly TRBD2 on 5 matching bases. The CDR3 reads CASSLGGLTGELFF. CDR3 nucleotide sequence: TGTGCCAGCAGCTTAGGAGGGTTAACCGGGGAGCTGTTTTTT.